This T cell receptor beta chain is from a study of blood T cell repertoires in COVID-19. Study at large: Acute and convalescent COVID-19 samples came from the United States, Italy and Spain. Sources were T cells, B-cell-depleted T cells, or PBMCs; the material itself was cDNA or gDNA.

Methods used by the authors: Scientists estimated how many nucleated cells there were by amplifying reference gene primers. Using immunoSEQ multiplex PCR, the repertoire was profiled, and TCRdb retains in-frame clones only, with some absent. The DNA gave D and trimming, while V, J and clone size come from that table. The data contain around 61,000 clones, about 81% of them singletons. V gave up 1 base and J gave up 7 bases, with 10 bases separating them. The CDR3 runs 13 residues. The V gene's germline CDR1 is KGHSY and CDR2 FQNENV. Sequenced input: peripheral blood. This clonotype originated in a man older than 75 with acute or convalescent COVID-19. The chain joins TRBV16 to TRBJ1-2; the D gene is possibly TRBD1 (5 bases). CDR3 protein: CASSQWFRAGYTF. DNA of the CDR3: TGTGCCAGCAGCCAATGGTTCAGGGCTGGCTACACCTTC.